This is a list of T cell receptor beta chains from one sample in a study of T-cell reconstitution after alpha-beta-depleted transplantation in children. TCRdb redid the calling of the PCR reads with MiXCR, one entry per CDR3 protein. The data hold almost 500,000 distinct CDR3 sequences, with roughly an eighth observed a single time. The sequenced sample was PBMCs from the stem cell graft donor, obtained from the stem cell graft. These TCRs come from a human donor who donated a stem cell graft to a child with combined immunodeficiency. Each CDR3 is given with its conserved first and last residue. Each record gives: J gene, clone size, D gene, V gene, CDR3 protein, CDR3 DNA. The D gene is left open where the match is weak. Clone size is given for some rows only: seen once, a few or many times, or a class if the clone is expanded.

>TRBJ2-7|.|.|TRBV6-5
CASGRRPF
TGTGCCAGCGGCCGACGACCCTTC
>TRBJ2-1|many|.|TRBV12-3/TRBV12-4
CASSLNENEQFF
TGTGCCAGCAGTTTGAACGAGAATGAGCAGTTCTTC
>TRBJ2-1|.|TRBD2|TRBV11-1
CASSSSFKRGGGIDEQFF
TGTGCCAGCAGCTCTTCCTTTAAGCGGGGGGGCGGGATAGATGAGCAGTTCTTC
>TRBJ2-1|many|TRBD2|TRBV12-3/TRBV12-4
CASSLPSGGARGEQFF
TGTGCCAGCAGTCTTCCTAGCGGGGGGGCGAGAGGTGAGCAGTTCTTC
>TRBJ2-1|.|TRBD2|TRBV7-3
CASSFFPGIAGGVSYNEQFF
TGTGCCAGCAGCTTTTTCCCCGGGATAGCGGGAGGGGTATCCTACAATGAGCAGTTCTTC
>TRBJ2-5|many|.|TRBV20-1
CSAKRDSHQETQYF
TGCAGTGCTAAGCGGGACAGTCACCAAGAGACCCAGTACTTC
>TRBJ2-7|few|.|TRBV5-6
CASSLFWGRNSYEQYF
TGTGCCAGCAGCTTGTTCTGGGGGCGGAACTCCTACGAGCAGTACTTC
>TRBJ2-5|few|TRBD2|TRBV12-3/TRBV12-4
CASSLNLADQETQYF
TGTGCCAGCAGTCTAAACCTAGCGGATCAAGAGACCCAGTACTTC
>TRBJ2-2|few|.|TRBV19
CASSTGQPGELFF
TGTGCCAGTAGTACCGGACAGCCCGGGGAGCTGTTTTTT
>TRBJ2-1|.|TRBD2|TRBV6-2/TRBV6-3
CASSRTSGRANEQFF
TGTGCCAGCAGCCGGACTAGCGGGAGGGCCAATGAGCAGTTCTTC
>TRBJ2-7|many|TRBD1|TRBV9
CASSPFGQGESYEQYF
TGTGCCAGCAGCCCATTTGGGCAGGGGGAGTCCTACGAGCAGTACTTC
>TRBJ2-3|many|TRBD2|TRBV20-1
CSASSPSGDTDTQYF
TGCAGTGCTAGTTCGCCTAGCGGGGACACAGATACGCAGTATTTT
>TRBJ2-7|many|.|TRBV18
CASSPRLEAYEQYF
TGTGCCAGCTCACCCCGCCTAGAAGCCTACGAGCAGTACTTC
>TRBJ2-5|few|TRBD1|TRBV5-1
CASSSPMTGGLGETQYF
TGCGCCAGCAGCTCCCCGATGACAGGGGGCTTGGGAGAGACCCAGTACTTC
>TRBJ1-3|few|.|TRBV20-1
CSARRGATGNTIYF
TGCAGTGCTAGAAGAGGGGCTACTGGAAACACCATATATTTT
>TRBJ2-1|.|.|TRBV29-1
CSVVQLNEWNEQFF
TGCAGCGTTGTACAGCTGAATGAGTGGAATGAGCAGTTCTTC
>TRBJ2-1|.|TRBD2|TRBV24-1
CAIAAGGEQFF
TGTGCCATCGCGGCCGGGGGGGAGCAGTTCTTC
>TRBJ2-7|.|.|TRBV7-2
CASKAGSNSYEQYF
TGTGCCAGCAAGGCAGGGTCGAACTCCTACGAGCAGTACTTC
>TRBJ2-5|.|TRBD1|TRBV12-3/TRBV12-4
CASRRGQGRYQETQYF
TGTGCCAGCAGGAGGGGACAGGGGCGGTACCAAGAGACCCAGTACTTC
>TRBJ1-3|many|.|TRBV6-1
CASSEALAASGNTIYF
TGTGCCAGCAGTGAAGCGCTGGCAGCTTCTGGAAACACCATATATTTT
>TRBJ2-3|many|.|TRBV12-3/TRBV12-4
CASSLSGLSTDTQYF
TGTGCCAGCAGCCTTAGCGGCCTTAGCACAGATACGCAGTATTTT
>TRBJ2-3|.|.|TRBV30
CAWSFEIAIGVTDTQYF
TGTGCCTGGAGTTTTGAAATAGCGATCGGGGTCACAGATACGCAGTATTTT
>TRBJ2-3|few|TRBD1|TRBV28
CASSLPGQGDVDTQYF
TGTGCCAGCAGTTTACCCGGACAGGGGGACGTAGATACGCAGTATTTT
>TRBJ2-7|few|TRBD2|TRBV7-3
CASSLLAGAAYEQYF
TGTGCCAGCAGCTTGTTAGCGGGGGCCGCCTACGAGCAGTACTTC
>TRBJ1-1|few|.|TRBV20-1
CSATSRDRSNTEAFF
TGCAGTGCTACCTCTCGAGACAGATCGAACACTGAAGCTTTCTTT
>TRBJ2-3|.|.|TRBV6-1
CASSPQTGPGTDTQYF
TGTGCCAGCAGTCCCCAAACGGGGCCAGGCACAGATACGCAGTATTTT
>TRBJ2-1|.|TRBD2|TRBV12-3/TRBV12-4
CASRGLAAHNEQFF
TGTGCCAGCAGGGGACTAGCGGCCCACAATGAGCAGTTCTTC
>TRBJ1-5|.|.|TRBV7-2
CASSLYGGSNQPQHF
TGTGCCAGCAGCTTATATGGGGGAAGCAATCAGCCCCAGCATTTT
>TRBJ1-5|few|.|TRBV12-3/TRBV12-4
CASSLGRGILQPQHF
TGTGCCAGCAGTTTGGGTCGAGGGATCCTTCAGCCCCAGCATTTT
>TRBJ2-1|.|.|TRBV3-1
CASSPRPEGLVNNEQFF
TGTGCCAGCAGCCCCAGGCCTGAGGGGCTAGTTAACAATGAGCAGTTCTTC
>TRBJ2-7|few|.|TRBV6-2/TRBV6-3
CASSYEVLARSYEQYF
TGTGCCAGCAGTTACGAAGTTCTAGCGCGATCCTACGAGCAGTACTTC
>TRBJ2-1|many|TRBD2|TRBV3-1
CASSQPGLEQFF
TGTGCCAGCAGCCAACCGGGACTAGAGCAGTTCTTC
>TRBJ2-7|.|TRBD2|TRBV5-4
CASSHRLATYEQYF
TGTGCCAGCAGCCATCGACTAGCCACCTACGAGCAGTACTTC
>TRBJ2-7|.|TRBD1|TRBV18
CASSHAGQGTYEQYF
TGTGCCAGCTCACATGCGGGACAGGGGACCTACGAGCAGTACTTC
>TRBJ1-2|few|.|TRBV12-3/TRBV12-4
CASSFGARGYTF
TGTGCCAGCAGTTTCGGAGCTAGGGGCTACACCTTC
>TRBJ2-2|few|.|TRBV30
CAWRQNTGELFF
TGTGCCTGGAGACAAAACACCGGGGAGCTGTTTTTT
>TRBJ2-3|few|.|TRBV20-1
CSAPDSPGTDTQYF
TGCAGTGCTCCCGACTCCCCCGGTACAGATACGCAGTATTTT
>TRBJ1-1|.|.|TRBV29-1
CSVEGGRGTEAFF
TGCAGCGTTGAGGGGGGCAGGGGCACTGAAGCTTTCTTT
>TRBJ1-2|.|.|TRBV6-5
CASSSRTARIANYGYTF
TGTGCCAGCAGTTCTCGGACAGCTCGGATCGCCAACTATGGCTACACCTTC
>TRBJ2-5|.|.|TRBV12-3/TRBV12-4
CASSQPGKETQYF
TGTGCCAGCAGCCAACCAGGGAAAGAGACCCAGTACTTC
>TRBJ1-5|few|.|TRBV12-3/TRBV12-4
CASSTTIGPQHF
TGTGCCAGCAGTACCACCATAGGGCCCCAGCATTTT
>TRBJ2-7|.|.|TRBV2
CASVEGKLVYEQYF
TGTGCCAGCGTCGAAGGTAAACTGGTCTACGAGCAGTACTTC
>TRBJ2-5|many|.|TRBV4-3
CASSAQRQETQYF
TGCGCCAGCAGCGCGCAGAGACAAGAGACCCAGTACTTC
>TRBJ2-2|many|.|TRBV6-4
CASSESGGNTGELFF
TGTGCCAGCAGTGAATCCGGGGGTAACACCGGGGAGCTGTTTTTT
>TRBJ2-2|few|TRBD2|TRBV7-2
CASSPTGTTNTGELFF
TGTGCCAGCAGCCCCACCGGGACTACTAACACCGGGGAGCTGTTTTTT
>TRBJ1-5|.|.|TRBV10-3
CAISEGGDQPQHF
TGTGCCATCAGTGAGGGTGGGGATCAGCCCCAGCATTTT
>TRBJ2-1|few|.|TRBV11-1
CASSLNWGSSTRSSYNEQFF
TGTGCCAGCAGCTTAAACTGGGGATCCTCGACGAGGAGCTCCTACAATGAGCAGTTCTTC
>TRBJ2-3|.|.|TRBV4-2
CASSTQTAGRTDTQYF
TGTGCCAGCAGCACCCAGACGGCAGGACGCACAGATACGCAGTATTTT
>TRBJ1-3|.|.|TRBV7-8
CASSLVRWSSGNTIYF
TGTGCCAGCAGCTTAGTGCGGTGGAGCTCTGGAAACACCATATATTTT
>TRBJ1-3|many|TRBD1|TRBV12-3/TRBV12-4
CASSGDGQAGNTIYF
TGTGCCAGCAGTGGCGACGGACAGGCCGGAAACACCATATATTTT
>TRBJ2-1|.|.|TRBV19
CASTVGGSYNEQFF
TGTGCCAGTACGGTGGGGGGCTCCTACAATGAGCAGTTCTTC
>TRBJ2-3|.|.|TRBV25-1
CASSGWTETSGTDTQYF
TGTGCCAGCTCCGGGTGGACTGAAACGAGTGGCACAGATACGCAGTATTTT
>TRBJ2-5|many|.|TRBV12-3/TRBV12-4
CASSHTPETQYF
TGTGCCAGCAGTCACACACCAGAGACCCAGTACTTC
>TRBJ1-6|.|TRBD1|TRBV5-1
CASRRQGDSPLHF
TGCGCCAGCAGGAGACAGGGGGACTCACCCCTCCACTTT
>TRBJ2-7|many|.|TRBV5-1
CASWTRVDEQYF
TGCGCCAGCTGGACAAGGGTCGACGAGCAGTACTTC
>TRBJ2-2|many|TRBD1|TRBV6-1
CASQRGLTGELFF
TGTGCCAGCCAGAGGGGGCTTACCGGGGAGCTGTTTTTT
>TRBJ1-4|many|TRBD1|TRBV20-1
CSATRTGLNEKLFF
TGCAGTGCTACTAGGACAGGTTTGAATGAAAAACTGTTTTTT